Presented here are 29 T cell receptor beta chains from one specimen sequenced in a study of OX40 agonist ivuxolimab in advanced cancers. This table comes from immunoSEQ multiplex PCR, and its TCRdb copy is limited to in-frame clones, with some not included. This sample has some 150,000 clones; about nine tenths occur once, and the top ten carry 0.95% to 1.4%. Sample: CD4+ or CD8+ T cells sorted from blood, taken in a trial of the OX40 agonist ivuxolimab. All receptors derive from an adult with an advanced solid tumor such as melanoma, head and neck, liver or kidney cancer.

V usage is TRBV20-1 and J usage is TRBJ1-5; D not resolved. Germline V CDR1 and CDR2: DFQATT, SNEGSKA (reference sequence). With 5 bases removed from V and 0 bases from J, the gap between germline ends came to 2 bases. This CDR3 has 11 amino acids. CDR3 bases: TGCAGTGCTTCTAGCAATCAGCCCCAGCATTTT. It codes for CSASSNQPQHF.

V gene TRBV28 combines with J gene TRBJ1-1; D gene uncertain. This CDR3 comprises 15 residues. V dropped 2 bases and J dropped 1 base, with 11 bases sitting between them. CDR1 MDHEN and CDR2 SYDVKM come from the germline V gene. CDR3 coding DNA: TGTGCCAGCAGTTTAATAGGCAAGTCGAACACTGAAGCTTTCTTT. Its protein is CASSLIGKSNTEAFF.

The chain is built from TRBV6-5 and TRBJ1-5, with D tentatively TRBD1 (5 bases). The germline gives CDR1 MNHEY, CDR2 SVGAGI. The CDR3 length is 16 residues. Trimming stripped 0 bases from V and 2 bases from J, with 11 bases between. CDR3 sequence: CASSYSGRAGNQPQHF. The CDR3 bases are TGTGCCAGCAGTTACTCAGGCAGGGCAGGCAATCAGCCCCAGCATTTT.

This clone was counted once. The chain employs TRBV7-9 and TRBJ2-5; 10 bases fit TRBD2. The CDR3 loop spans 17 amino acids. The V and J ends lost 1 base and 1 base, in that order; junction bases with no gene match: 6. The V gene's germline CDR1 is SEHNR and CDR2 FQNEAQ (reference sequence). CDR3 sequence (DNA): TGTGCCAGCAGCTTAGGAGGGACTAGCGCCCTCCAAGAGACCCAGTACTTC. It specifies CASSLGGTSALQETQYF. Full variable domain (missing parts from reference TRBV7-9 and TRBJ2-5): DTGVSQNPRHKITKRGQNVTFRCDPISEHNRLYWYRQTLGQGPEFLTYFQNEAQLEKSRLLSDRFSAERPKGSFSTLEIQRTEQGDSAMYLCASSLGGTSALQETQYFGPGTRLLVL.

This sequence joins TRBV28 and TRBJ2-5; 8 bases match TRBD1. Germline V lookup: CDR1 MDHEN, CDR2 SYDVKM. After removal of 5 bases from V and 5 bases from J, the junction contained 7 bases not matched to a gene. The CDR3 is 14 residues long. CDR3 loop: CASSPGGRVETQYF. Here the CDR3 DNA reads TGTGCCAGCAGTCCAGGGGGCAGGGTGGAGACCCAGTACTTC.

This clone turned up a few times. For the CDR3, the DNA is TGTGCCAGCAGCGAAGGGACAGGTCCTCAGCCCCAGCATTTT. Amino acids: CASSEGTGPQPQHF. The chain couples TRBV7-9 to TRBJ1-5, with 8 bases identical to TRBD1. The CDR3 covers 14 residues. J lost 6 bases, V lost 5 bases, and 6 bases had no gene match. Germline V gene sequence: CDR1 SEHNR, CDR2 FQNEAQ (reference sequence).

This sequence joins TRBV7-8 and TRBJ2-4; D remains unclear. The germline gives CDR1 SGHVS, CDR2 FQNEAQ. The CDR3 loop spans 14 amino acids. V lost 4 bases and J lost 9, with 16 bases in between. DNA for the CDR3: TGTGCCAGCAGCTCAACACCGTCCGCCCCCATTCAGTACTTC. This gives the protein CASSSTPSAPIQYF.

The J gene is TRBJ2-1, the V gene TRBV5-1; no firm D call. Germline lookup yields CDR1 SGHRS and CDR2 YFSETQ. V lost 1 base and J 0 bases, leaving 8 bases between the germline ends. The CDR3 has 15 amino acids. The CDR3 spells CASSLSWSSYNEQFF. Written as DNA, the CDR3 is TGCGCCAGCAGCTTGAGTTGGAGCTCCTACAATGAGCAGTTCTTC.

V gene TRBV7-6 combines with J gene TRBJ2-5; tentatively, D is TRBD2 (5 bases). Germline-derived CDR1 and CDR2 are SGHVS and FNYEAQ. Deletions cut 3 bases from V and 1 base from J, with 9 bases between. The CDR3 is 14 residues long. The CDR3 reads CASSFTRAQETQYF. Here the CDR3 DNA reads TGTGCCAGCAGCTTTACTAGAGCCCAAGAGACCCAGTACTTC.

As DNA, the CDR3 is TGTGCCAGCAGCTTTAATAACAGAGTTAACACTGAAGCTTTCTTT. This codes for CASSFNNRVNTEAFF. This chain joins TRBV5-4 and TRBJ1-1, with no clear D. With 2 bases removed from V and 2 bases from J, the gap between germline ends came to 13 bases. This CDR3 is built from 15 residues. Germline V gene sequence: CDR1 SGHNT, CDR2 YYREEE (reference sequence).

This chain uses TRBV28 with TRBJ1-1; no clear D. This CDR3 is 15 amino acids long. The V end lost 6 bases, the J end lost 1 base, and 15 bases lay between the germline ends. Germline assignment: CDR1 MDHEN and CDR2 SYDVKM. CDR3 loop: CASSPLGESNTEAFF. The CDR3 DNA sequence: TGTGCCAGCAGCCCCCTTGGGGAGTCGAACACTGAAGCTTTCTTT.

This chain connects TRBV10-3 to TRBJ2-6; 8 bases are shared with TRBD2. The CDR3 contains 16 residues. V dropped 4 bases and J dropped 2; count of bases not matched to a gene: 4. Germline V CDR1 and CDR2: ENHRY, SYGVKD. CDR3 amino acids: CAISVSGGAGANVLTF. CDR3 nucleotides: TGTGCCATCAGTGTTTCCGGGGGGGCTGGGGCCAACGTCCTGACTTTC.

V is TRBV7-2 and J is TRBJ2-2; TRBD1 matches 8 bases. V was clipped by 6 bases and J by 6 bases; unmatched bases: 6. Per germline, CDR1 SGHTA and CDR2 FQGNSA. This CDR3 is 14 amino acids long. The CDR3 bases are TGTGCCAGCAGTCCGGGACAGGAGGCCGGGGAGCTGTTTTTT. This gives the protein CASSPGQEAGELFF.

The chain joins TRBV9 to TRBJ1-1; D gene ambiguous. The CDR3 spans 14 residues. Germline CDR1 SGDLS, CDR2 YYNGEE. V lost 2 bases and J lost 1, with 9 bases in between. The CDR3, as DNA: TGTGCCAGCAGCGTCGACCACGGGAACACTGAAGCTTTCTTT. The encoded protein is CASSVDHGNTEAFF.

The J gene is TRBJ1-5, the V gene TRBV28; TRBD1 is a possible D gene (5 bases). Germline CDR1 reads MDHEN; CDR2 reads SYDVKM. The CDR3 contains 15 residues. The ends were cut back, 6 bases at V and 6 bases at J, with 18 bases in the middle. The CDR3 is CASRLPQGRGQPQHF. The CDR3, as DNA: TGTGCCAGCAGACTACCCCAGGGACGGGGTCAGCCCCAGCATTTT.

This chain connects TRBV7-3 to TRBJ2-3; no reliable D call. In germline, CDR1 is SGHTA, CDR2 FQGTGA. The length of the CDR3 is 13 residues. Trimming left V 1 base short and J 0 bases short, with 2 bases between. The CDR3 sequence: CASSLSSTDTQYF. Here the CDR3 DNA reads TGTGCCAGCAGCTTAAGTAGCACAGATACGCAGTATTTT.

The chain employs TRBV6-1 and TRBJ1-4, with D unresolved. Germline values: CDR1 MNHNS, CDR2 SASEGT. This CDR3 region has 14 residues. Between the trimmed V and J ends, which lost 11 bases and 0 bases, there was a span of 13 bases. The CDR3 loop reads CASKMGTTNEKLFF. Written as DNA, the CDR3 is TGTGCCTCAAAAATGGGTACAACTAATGAAAAACTGTTTTTT.

V gene TRBV10-3 combines with J gene TRBJ2-3; 14 bases match TRBD2. The CDR3 runs to 18 residues. Germline values: CDR1 ENHRY, CDR2 SYGVKD. Losses at the gene ends were 4 bases for V and 4 bases for J; bases not matched to a gene: 10. The CDR3 DNA reads TGTGCCATCAGTGCTAGACTAGCGGGAGGGCCTTACGCAGATACGCAGTATTTT. As protein: CAISARLAGGPYADTQYF.

This chain uses TRBV12-1 with TRBJ1-4; the table calls TRBD1, which could not be checked here. TRBV12-1 counts as a pseudogene. The length of the CDR3 is 17 residues. The CDR3: CASSVDRGVFGNEKLFF. CDR3 nucleotides: TGTGCCAGCAGCGTGGACAGGGGGGTCTTTGGGAATGAAAAACTGTTTTTT.

The chain links TRBV2 to TRBJ2-2; weak D call: TRBD1 (6 bases). This CDR3 contains 13 residues. The V and J ends lost 7 bases and 6 bases respectively, with 12 bases between them. Germline V lookup: CDR1 SNHLY, CDR2 FYNNEI. CDR3 amino acids: CASNPTGPGELFF. As DNA, the CDR3 is TGTGCCAGCAACCCAACAGGGCCCGGGGAGCTGTTTTTT.

This clone was recorded only once. The chain has TRBV7-3 and TRBJ2-1, with 12 bases identical to TRBD2. Germline assignment: CDR1 SGHTA and CDR2 FQGTGA. This CDR3 spans 20 amino acids. V was pared by 0 bases and J by 0 bases, with 9 bases of the junction left unmatched. CDR3 nucleotides: TGTGCCAGCAGCTTAACGCCTAGCGGGAGGGGGGCAGGCTCCTACAATGAGCAGTTCTTC. The encoded protein is CASSLTPSGRGAGSYNEQFF.

This chain links TRBV9 with TRBJ2-1; 11 bases match TRBD2. The CDR3 extends over 17 amino acids. With V trimmed by 0 bases and J by 7 bases, 9 bases remained unmatched. In germline, CDR1 is SGDLS, CDR2 YYNGEE. CDR3 region: CASSVVGTSGSSNEQFF. DNA for the CDR3: TGTGCCAGCAGCGTAGTAGGTACTAGCGGGAGTAGTAATGAGCAGTTCTTC.

This chain joins TRBV28 and TRBJ1-3; a possible D gene is TRBD1 (6 bases). CDR1 MDHEN and CDR2 SYDVKM come from the germline V gene. The length of the CDR3 is 15 residues. With 5 bases removed from V and 2 bases from J, the gap between germline ends came to 13 bases. The CDR3 DNA follows: TGTGCCAGCAGTCCCGACAGGCGCCCTGGAAACACCATATATTTT. The encoded protein is CASSPDRRPGNTIYF. The full variable domain, rest sourced from reference TRBV28 and TRBJ1-3, is DVKVTQSSRYLVKRTGEKVFLECVQDMDHENMFWYRQDPGLGLRLIYFSYDVKMKEKGDIPEGYSVSREKKERFSLILESASTNQTSMYLCASSPDRRPGNTIYFGEGSWLTVV.

The V and J genes are TRBV18 and TRBJ2-7, with D unresolved. The CDR3 has 15 amino acids. Looked up from germline, CDR1 is KGHSH and CDR2 is LQKENI. V gave up 2 bases and J gave up 0 bases, with 11 bases separating them. The CDR3 DNA reads as TGTGCCAGCTCACCAACGGCGACCAGCTCCTACGAGCAGTACTTC. Protein sequence: CASSPTATSSYEQYF.

The chain combines TRBV18 with TRBJ2-7; 11 bases line up with TRBD1. Germline CDR1 reads KGHSH; CDR2 reads LQKENI. The CDR3 is 17 amino acids. With 2 bases clipped from V and 3 bases from J, the junction kept 9 bases outside the gene matches. The CDR3, as DNA: TGTGCCAGCTCACCAAACCTCCGGGACAGGGGGATCTACGAGCAGTACTTC. Translating it yields CASSPNLRDRGIYEQYF.

V usage is TRBV28 and J usage is TRBJ2-2; TRBD1 matches 8 bases. The CDR3 has 15 amino acids. V lost 7 bases to trimming and J lost 6 bases; unmatched junction nucleotides: 10. Germline-derived CDR1 and CDR2 are MDHEN and SYDVKM. For the CDR3, the DNA is TGTGCCAGCACTTTCCGGGGCAGGGGGCCCGGGGAGCTGTTTTTT. This codes for CASTFRGRGPGELFF. Drawing the rest from reference TRBV28 and TRBJ2-2, the complete variable domain is DVKVTQSSRYLVKRTGEKVFLECVQDMDHENMFWYRQDPGLGLRLIYFSYDVKMKEKGDIPEGYSVSREKKERFSLILESASTNQTSMYLCASTFRGRGPGELFFGEGSRLTVL.

V is TRBV7-8 and J is TRBJ1-1; D is perhaps TRBD1 (5 bases). The germline gives CDR1 SGHVS, CDR2 FQNEAQ. Trimming left V 4 bases short and J 7 bases short, with 16 bases between. CDR3 length: 14 amino acids. Here the CDR3 reads CASSSPQGGDEAFF. In DNA, the CDR3 is TGTGCCAGCAGCTCCCCCCAGGGAGGGGATGAAGCTTTCTTT.

The chain carries TRBV12-5 and TRBJ1-1, with D possibly being TRBD1 (6 bases). The CDR3 sequence is 16 residues long. Between the trimmed V and J ends, which lost 5 bases and 2 bases, there was a span of 18 bases. CDR1 is LGHNT and CDR2 is FRNRAP in the germline V gene. This CDR3 reads CASGRRQASLNTEAFF. CDR3 DNA sequence: TGTGCTAGTGGTCGCCGACAGGCCTCTCTAAACACTGAAGCTTTCTTT. Drawing the rest from reference TRBV12-5 and TRBJ1-1, the complete variable domain is DARVTQTPRHKVTEMGQEVTMRCQPILGHNTVFWYRQTMMQGLELLAYFRNRAPLDDSGMPKDRFSAEMPDATLATLKIQPSEPRDSAVYFCASGRRQASLNTEAFFGQGTRLTVV.

DNA of the CDR3: TGTGCCAGCAGCTTAATGGCCGGGACAGGGGGCTACGAGCAGTACTTC. It encodes CASSLMAGTGGYEQYF. The chain uses TRBV11-1 and TRBJ2-7, with 11 bases matching TRBD1. V was pared by 2 bases and J by 3 bases, with 6 bases of the junction left unmatched. Germline CDR1 and CDR2: SGHAT and FQDESV (reference sequence). The CDR3 has 16 residues.